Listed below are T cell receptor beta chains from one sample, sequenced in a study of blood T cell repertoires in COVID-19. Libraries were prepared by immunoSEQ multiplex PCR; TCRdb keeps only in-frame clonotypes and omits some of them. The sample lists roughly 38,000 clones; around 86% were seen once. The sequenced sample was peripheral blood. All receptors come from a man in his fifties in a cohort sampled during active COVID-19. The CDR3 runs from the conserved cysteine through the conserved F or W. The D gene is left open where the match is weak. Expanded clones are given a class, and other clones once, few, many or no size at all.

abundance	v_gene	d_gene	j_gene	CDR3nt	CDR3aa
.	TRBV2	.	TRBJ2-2	TGTGCCAGCAGTTGGACTCCCACCGGGGAGCTGTTTTTT	CASSWTPTGELFF
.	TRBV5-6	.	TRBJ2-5	TGTGCCAGCAGCTTGGCCACTCGCGGGGGCCGGCAAGAGACCCAGTACTTC	CASSLATRGGRQETQYF
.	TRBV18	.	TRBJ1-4	TGTGCCAGCTCACCAGTGGCGGGTGAAAAACTGTTTTTT	CASSPVAGEKLFF
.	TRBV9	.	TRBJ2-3	TGTGCCAGCAGCACGGGGATAAGGTCAGATACGCAGTATTTT	CASSTGIRSDTQYF
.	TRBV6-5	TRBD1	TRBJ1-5	TGTGCCAGCAGCATCAGGGGGACAGTACAGCCCCAGCATTTT	CASSIRGTVQPQHF
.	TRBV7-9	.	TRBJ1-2	TGTGCCAGCAGCTTATCGACAGAGGTTTATGGCTACACCTTC	CASSLSTEVYGYTF
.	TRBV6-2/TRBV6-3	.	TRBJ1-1	TGTGCCAGCAGTTACGGGGCCAACACGAGATATAACACTGAAGCTTTCTTT	CASSYGANTRYNTEAFF
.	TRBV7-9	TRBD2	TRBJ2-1	TGTGCCAGCAGCTTGGCCCAGACTAGCGGGGGACCTTACAATGAGCAGTTCTTC	CASSLAQTSGGPYNEQFF
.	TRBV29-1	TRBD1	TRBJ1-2	TGCAGCGTTGATAGGGGGCAAGGCTATGGCTACACCTTC	CSVDRGQGYGYTF
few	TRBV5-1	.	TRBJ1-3	TGCGCCAGCAACTCAGGGGTGTCTGGAAACACCATATATTTT	CASNSGVSGNTIYF
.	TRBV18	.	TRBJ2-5	TGTGCCAGCTCATTCCTCGACAGTGGGTTTGAGACCCAGTACTTC	CASSFLDSGFETQYF
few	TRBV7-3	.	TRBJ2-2	TGTGCCAGCAGCTTACAGGGGCTGGACGGGGAGCTGTTTTTT	CASSLQGLDGELFF
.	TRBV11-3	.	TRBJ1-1	TGTGCCAGCAGCTCCCCCGGCACTGAAGCTTTCTTT	CASSSPGTEAFF
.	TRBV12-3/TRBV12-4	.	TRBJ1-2	TGTGCCAGCAGTTTGGGTTCGGGGTTTGGCTACACCTTC	CASSLGSGFGYTF
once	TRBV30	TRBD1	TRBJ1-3	TGTGCCTGGAAAGCCGGAATCAGAGACAGGGTTGGGGCCTCTGGAAACACCATATATTTT	CAWKAGIRDRVGASGNTIYF
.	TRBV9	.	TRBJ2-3	TGTGCCAGCAGCCTGGGGGCTGGGGATACGCAGTATTTT	CASSLGAGDTQYF
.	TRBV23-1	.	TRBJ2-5	TGCGCCAGCAGTCAATCGGACGGGGTCGAGGAGACCCAGTACTTC	CASSQSDGVEETQYF
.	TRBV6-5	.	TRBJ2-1	TGTGCCAGCACGCTAACAGGGAGCTCCTACAATGAGCAGTTCTTC	CASTLTGSSYNEQFF
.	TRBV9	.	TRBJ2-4	TGTGCCAGCAGCTCACCAAGGGGCAGGCCGATCAGCCAAAACATTCAGTACTTC	CASSSPRGRPISQNIQYF
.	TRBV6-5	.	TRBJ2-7	TGTGCCAGCAGTTACCAGGGGAACGAGCAGTACTTC	CASSYQGNEQYF
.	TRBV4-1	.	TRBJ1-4	TGCGCCAGCAGCCAAGTCCCGGGGTCTAATGAAAAACTGTTTTTT	CASSQVPGSNEKLFF
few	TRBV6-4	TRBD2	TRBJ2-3	TGTGCCAGCGCGACTAGCGGAACAGATACGCAGTATTTT	CASATSGTDTQYF
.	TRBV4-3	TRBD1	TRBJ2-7	TGCGCCAGCAGCCTGGGAGGGACAGGGGGTTCTTACGAGCAGTACTTC	CASSLGGTGGSYEQYF